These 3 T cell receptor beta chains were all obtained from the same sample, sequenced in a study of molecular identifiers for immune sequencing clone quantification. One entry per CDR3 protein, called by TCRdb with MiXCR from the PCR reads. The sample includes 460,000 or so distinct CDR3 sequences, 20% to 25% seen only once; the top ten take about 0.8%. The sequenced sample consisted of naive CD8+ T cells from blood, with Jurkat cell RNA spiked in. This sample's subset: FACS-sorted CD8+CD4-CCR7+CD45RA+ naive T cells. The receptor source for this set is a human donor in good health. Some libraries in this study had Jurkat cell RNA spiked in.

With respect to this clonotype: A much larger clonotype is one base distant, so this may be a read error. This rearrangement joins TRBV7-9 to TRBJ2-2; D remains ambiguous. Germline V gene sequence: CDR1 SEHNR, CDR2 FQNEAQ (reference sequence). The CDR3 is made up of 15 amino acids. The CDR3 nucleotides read TGTGCCAGCAGCCCGACACGTGCGAACACCAGGGAGCTGTTTTTT. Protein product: CASSPTRANTRELFF.

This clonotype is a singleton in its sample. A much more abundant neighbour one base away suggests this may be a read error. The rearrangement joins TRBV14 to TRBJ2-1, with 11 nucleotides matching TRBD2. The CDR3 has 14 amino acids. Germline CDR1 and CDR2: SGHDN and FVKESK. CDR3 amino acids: CASGQVGLAGTQFF. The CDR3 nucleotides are TGTGCCAGCGGCCAAGTCGGACTAGCGGGCACGCAGTTCTTC.

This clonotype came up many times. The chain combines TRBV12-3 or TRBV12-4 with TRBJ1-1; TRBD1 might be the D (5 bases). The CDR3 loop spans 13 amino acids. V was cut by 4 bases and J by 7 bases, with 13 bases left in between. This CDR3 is CASSSGSHVEAFF. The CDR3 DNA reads TGTGCCAGCAGTTCAGGGTCTCACGTTGAAGCTTTCTTT.